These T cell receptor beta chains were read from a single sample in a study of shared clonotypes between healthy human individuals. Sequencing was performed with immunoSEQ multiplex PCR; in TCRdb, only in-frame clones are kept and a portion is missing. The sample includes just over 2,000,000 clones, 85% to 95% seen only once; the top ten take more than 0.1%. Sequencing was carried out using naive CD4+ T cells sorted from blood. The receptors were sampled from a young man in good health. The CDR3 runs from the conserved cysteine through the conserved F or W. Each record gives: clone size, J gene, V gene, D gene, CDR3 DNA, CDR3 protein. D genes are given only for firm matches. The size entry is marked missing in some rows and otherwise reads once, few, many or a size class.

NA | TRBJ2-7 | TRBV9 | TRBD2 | TGTGCCAGCAGCGTGACTAGCGGGAGCTACGAGCAGTACTTC | CASSVTSGSYEQYF
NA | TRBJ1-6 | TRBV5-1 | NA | TGCGCCAGCAGCTTGGGCCCGCTCCCCGACTGGGATAATTCACCCCTCCACTTT | CASSLGPLPDWDNSPLHF
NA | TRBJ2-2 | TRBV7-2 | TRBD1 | TGTGCCAGCAGCTTAGCGCAGGGGGTGACCGGGGAGCTGTTTTTT | CASSLAQGVTGELFF
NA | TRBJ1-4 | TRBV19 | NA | TGTGCCAGTAGTAACTCCCAGGGGACCAAAAATGAAAAACTGTTTTTT | CASSNSQGTKNEKLFF
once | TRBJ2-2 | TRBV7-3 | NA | TGTGCCAGCAGCTTAAAACCAGGAATCACCGGGGAGCTGTTTTTT | CASSLKPGITGELFF
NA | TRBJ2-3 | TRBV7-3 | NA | TGTGCCAGCAGCTCTACGGCTAGCGAGGCAGATACGCAGTATTTT | CASSSTASEADTQYF
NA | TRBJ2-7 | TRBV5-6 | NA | TGTGCCAGCAGCCCGGAGCCCTTGAACCGCGAGCAGTACTTC | CASSPEPLNREQYF
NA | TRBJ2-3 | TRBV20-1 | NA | TGCAGTGCGATCGGGACTCCCAAGCAGTATTTT | CSAIGTPKQYF
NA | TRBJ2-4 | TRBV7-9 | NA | TGTGCCAGCAGCCCGGACCTAGCCAAAAACATTCAGTACTTC | CASSPDLAKNIQYF
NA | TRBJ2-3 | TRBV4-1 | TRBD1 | TGCGCCAGCAGCCTCGGGACAGCGGATATCGCAGATACGCAGTATTTT | CASSLGTADIADTQYF
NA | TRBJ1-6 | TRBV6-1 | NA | TGTGCCAGCAGTGACGGGTATTCACCCCTCCACTTT | CASSDGYSPLHF
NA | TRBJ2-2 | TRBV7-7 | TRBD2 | TGTGCTAGCAGCTTGGGACCCGGGAGGGCCAACACCGGGGAGCTGTTTTTT | CASSLGPGRANTGELFF
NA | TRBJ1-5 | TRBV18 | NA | TGTGCCAGCTCACCAGAATCATATTTTGGGGATCAGCCCCAGCATTTT | CASSPESYFGDQPQHF
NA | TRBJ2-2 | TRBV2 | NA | TGTGCCAGCAGGACAGGGAACACCGGGGAGCTGTTTTTT | CASRTGNTGELFF
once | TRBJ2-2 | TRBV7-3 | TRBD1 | TGTGCCAGCAGCCTCGGGACAGGGGCGGCCACCGGGGAGCTGTTTTTT | CASSLGTGAATGELFF
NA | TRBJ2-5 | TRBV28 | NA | TGTGCCAGCAGTTTCGCAGGGGATCTAGGGGAGACCCAGTACTTC | CASSFAGDLGETQYF
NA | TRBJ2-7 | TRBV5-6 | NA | TGTGCCAGCAGCTTGGAAGGGTTCAAGCAGTACTTC | CASSLEGFKQYF
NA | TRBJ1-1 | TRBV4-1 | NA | TGCGCCAGCAGCCCCCAGGGGACGATATTGAGTGAAGCTTTCTTT | CASSPQGTILSEAFF
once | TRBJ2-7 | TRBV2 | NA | TGTGCCAGCAGAAATAATGACTACGAGCAGTACTTC | CASRNNDYEQYF
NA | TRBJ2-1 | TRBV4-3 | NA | TGCGCCAGCAGCCAAGGAGGAAATAGCAGGAGCTCCTACAATGAGCAGTTCTTC | CASSQGGNSRSSYNEQFF
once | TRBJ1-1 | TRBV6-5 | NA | TGTGCCAGCAGCCAAGGAACTCTCGCTGAAGCTTTCTTT | CASSQGTLAEAFF
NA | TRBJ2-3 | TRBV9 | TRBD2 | TGTGCCAGCAGCCCCCGGACTAGCGGGTTACTCACAGATACGCAGTATTTT | CASSPRTSGLLTDTQYF
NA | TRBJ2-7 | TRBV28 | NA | TGTGCCAGCAGTCCTGCGGGGGCGCGCTACGAGCAGTACTTC | CASSPAGARYEQYF
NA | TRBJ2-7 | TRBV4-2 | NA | TGTGCCAGCAGCCAATCTGAGGAGGGCCTTGCCTACGAGCAGTACTTC | CASSQSEEGLAYEQYF
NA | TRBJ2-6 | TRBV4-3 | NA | TGCGCCAGCAGCCTCCAAACCCGGGGTAGTCCCGGGGCCAACGTCCTGACTTTC | CASSLQTRGSPGANVLTF
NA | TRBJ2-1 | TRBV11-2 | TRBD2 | TGTGCCAGCAGCTCAAGACTAGCGGGGGACAATGAGCAGTTCTTC | CASSSRLAGDNEQFF
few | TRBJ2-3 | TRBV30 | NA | TGTGCCGCTGGCATCAAACCAATGGGGGATACGCAGTATTTT | CAAGIKPMGDTQYF
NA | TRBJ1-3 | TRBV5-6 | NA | TGTGCCAGCAGCCTCGGGAATGGAAACACCATATATTTT | CASSLGNGNTIYF
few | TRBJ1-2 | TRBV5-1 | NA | TGCGCCAGCAGCTTGACAGGTTTAAACTATGGCTACACCTTC | CASSLTGLNYGYTF
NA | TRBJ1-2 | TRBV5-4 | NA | TGTGCCAGCAGCTTCGACAGTAACTATGGCTACACCTTC | CASSFDSNYGYTF
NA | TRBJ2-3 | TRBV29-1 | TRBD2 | TGCAGCGTTCGATTGACTAGCATCAGCACAGATACGCAGTATTTT | CSVRLTSISTDTQYF
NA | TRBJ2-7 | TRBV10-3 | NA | TGTGCCATCAGTGATAGGGGGGATTCCTACGAGCAGTACTTC | CAISDRGDSYEQYF
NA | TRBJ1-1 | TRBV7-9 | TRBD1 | TGTGCCAGCAGCTTATCCGGGACAGGGAACACTGAAGCTTTCTTT | CASSLSGTGNTEAFF
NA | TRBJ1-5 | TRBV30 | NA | TGTGCCTGGAGTGTAGCCGCGTTCAATCAGCCCCAGCATTTT | CAWSVAAFNQPQHF
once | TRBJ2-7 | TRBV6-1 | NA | TGTGCCAGCAGTGACGCGTCCGGAACGGGGTCCTACGAGCAGTACTTC | CASSDASGTGSYEQYF
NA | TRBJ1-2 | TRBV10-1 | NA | TGCGCCAGCAGTCAGGATAACTATGGCTACACCTTC | CASSQDNYGYTF
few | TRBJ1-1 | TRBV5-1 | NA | TGCGCCAGCAGCCTGACGGGGAACACTGAAGCTTTCTTT | CASSLTGNTEAFF
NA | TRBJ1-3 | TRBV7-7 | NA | TGTGCTAGCAGCCCCTCTCCTGGGTTCGGTTCAAGATCTGGAAACACCATATATTTT | CASSPSPGFGSRSGNTIYF
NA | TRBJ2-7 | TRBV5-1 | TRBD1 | TGCGCCAGCAGCTTGGCCATGACGGGACAGACACTCTCCTACGAGCAGTACTTC | CASSLAMTGQTLSYEQYF
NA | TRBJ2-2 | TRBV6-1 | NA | TGTGCCAGCACCTACAGGGACACCGGGGAGCTGTTTTTT | CASTYRDTGELFF
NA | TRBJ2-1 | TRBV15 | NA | TGTGCCACCGCCCCAAACGAGGGTAGCTCCTACAATGAGCAGTTCTTC | CATAPNEGSSYNEQFF
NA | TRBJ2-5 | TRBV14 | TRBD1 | TGTGCCAGCAGCCACGGGACAGGTGTCGGGGAGACCCAGTACTTC | CASSHGTGVGETQYF
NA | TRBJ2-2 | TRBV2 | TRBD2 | TGTGCCAGCAGAAGACTAGCGGTTAACACCGGGGAGCTGTTTTTT | CASRRLAVNTGELFF
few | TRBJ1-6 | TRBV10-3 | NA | TGTGCCATCAGTGGGGATAATTCACCCCTCCACTTT | CAISGDNSPLHF
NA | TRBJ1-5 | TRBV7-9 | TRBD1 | TGTGCCAGCAGCCGGGACAGCAACAATCAGCCCCAGCATTTT | CASSRDSNNQPQHF
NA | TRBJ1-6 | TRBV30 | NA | TGTGCCTGGAGTGCCCGGGACCGAAACTCCTATAATTCACCCCTCCACTTT | CAWSARDRNSYNSPLHF
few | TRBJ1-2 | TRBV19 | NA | TGTGCCAGTAGTACCTCCCCGGACAGCTTGGGTGGCTACACCTTC | CASSTSPDSLGGYTF
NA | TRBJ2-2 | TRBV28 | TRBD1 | TGTGCCAGCAGTTCGCCGGGACAGGGAATAGGCACCGGGGAGCTGTTTTTT | CASSSPGQGIGTGELFF
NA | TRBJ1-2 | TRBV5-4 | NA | TGTGCCAGCAGCTTCGACAGTTTTAGCTATGGCTACACCTTC | CASSFDSFSYGYTF
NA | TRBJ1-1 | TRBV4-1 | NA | TGCGCCAGCAGCCATCCGGCCAACTTGAACACTGAAGCTTTCTTT | CASSHPANLNTEAFF
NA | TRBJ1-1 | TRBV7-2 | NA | TGTGCCAGCAGCTTAGAATCAGGGATCACTGAAGCTTTCTTT | CASSLESGITEAFF
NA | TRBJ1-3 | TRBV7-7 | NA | TGTGCTAGCAGACACCGTACGGGAAACACCATATATTTT | CASRHRTGNTIYF
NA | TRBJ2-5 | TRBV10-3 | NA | TGTGCCATCATGGGAGGGGGAAAAGAGACCCAGTACTTC | CAIMGGGKETQYF
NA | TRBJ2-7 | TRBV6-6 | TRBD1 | TGTGCCAGCAGTTACGGGCAGGGGGCATACGAGCAGTACTTC | CASSYGQGAYEQYF
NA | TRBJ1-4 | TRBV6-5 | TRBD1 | TGTGCCAGCAGTTACACCGGACAGGGGGATGAAAAACTGTTTTTT | CASSYTGQGDEKLFF
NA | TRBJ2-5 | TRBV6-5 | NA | TGTGCCAGCAGTCGGGGGGAGACCCAGTACTTC | CASSRGETQYF
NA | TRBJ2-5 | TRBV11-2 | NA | TGTGCCAGCAGCTTAGGGTTCGGACCTAGCAGAGAGACCCAGTACTTC | CASSLGFGPSRETQYF
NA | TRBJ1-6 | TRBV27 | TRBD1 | TGTGCCAGCAGTTTTCAGGGGGAACCCCTCCACTTT | CASSFQGEPLHF
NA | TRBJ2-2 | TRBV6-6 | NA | TGTGCCAGCAGACAGAACACCGGGGAGCTGTTTTTT | CASRQNTGELFF
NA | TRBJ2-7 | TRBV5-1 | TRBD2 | TGCGCCAGCAGCGGGGGGAGTAGACTAGCCGGATTCTACGAGCAGTACTTC | CASSGGSRLAGFYEQYF